Listed below are T cell receptor beta chains from one sample, sequenced in a study of cytomegalovirus exposure and HLA in healthy donors. The assay was immunoSEQ multiplex PCR, and TCRdb's table has in-frame clones only and misses some. The sample holds 95,000 to 130,000 clones, 65% seen once. The sequenced sample consisted of PBMCs. These receptors all stem from a woman between 40 and 55 years old in good health and CMV-seropositive. Each CDR3 is given with its conserved first and last residue. The D gene is left open where the match is weak. Clone sizes are given selectively: once, few, many, or a class where the clone is expanded.

cdr3_aa cdr3_nt clone_size j_call d_call v_call
CASRGPPGTDNYGYTF TGTGCCAGCAGAGGACCTCCCGGGACAGATAACTATGGCTACACCTTC . TRBJ1-2 TRBD1 TRBV2
CASSFFLAGDYEQFF TGTGCCAGCAGCTTTTTCCTAGCGGGAGACTATGAGCAGTTCTTC . TRBJ2-1 TRBD2 TRBV5-6
CASSLMGLAGVFFYEQYF TGCGCCAGCAGCTTGATGGGACTAGCGGGAGTGTTCTTCTACGAGCAGTACTTC . TRBJ2-7 TRBD2 TRBV5-1
CASSSGLSTDTQYF TGTGCCAGCAGTTCGGGACTTAGCACAGATACGCAGTATTTT once TRBJ2-3 . TRBV27
CASLSIGGPYSWQAIYTF TGTGCCAGCCTCTCGATCGGTGGCCCTTACTCGTGGCAGGCGATTTACACCTTC . TRBJ1-2 . TRBV7-9
CASSLGEVAAQYF TGCGCCAGCAGCTTGGGCGAGGTGGCGGCGCAGTACTTC . TRBJ2-7 . TRBV5-1
CASSLAQDTHTDTQYF TGTGCCAGCAGCTTGGCCCAGGATACCCACACAGATACGCAGTATTTT . TRBJ2-3 . TRBV5-6
CASSLRAGGTEAFF TGTGCCAGCAGTTTAAGAGCCGGGGGGACTGAAGCTTTCTTT . TRBJ1-1 . TRBV27
CASRPGLVGSYEQYF TGTGCCAGCAGACCGGGACTAGTTGGCTCCTACGAGCAGTACTTC . TRBJ2-7 TRBD2 TRBV28
CASSPLGGTESSGNTIYF TGCGCCAGCAGCCCACTAGGGGGGACAGAGAGCTCTGGAAACACCATATATTTT . TRBJ1-3 TRBD1 TRBV5-1